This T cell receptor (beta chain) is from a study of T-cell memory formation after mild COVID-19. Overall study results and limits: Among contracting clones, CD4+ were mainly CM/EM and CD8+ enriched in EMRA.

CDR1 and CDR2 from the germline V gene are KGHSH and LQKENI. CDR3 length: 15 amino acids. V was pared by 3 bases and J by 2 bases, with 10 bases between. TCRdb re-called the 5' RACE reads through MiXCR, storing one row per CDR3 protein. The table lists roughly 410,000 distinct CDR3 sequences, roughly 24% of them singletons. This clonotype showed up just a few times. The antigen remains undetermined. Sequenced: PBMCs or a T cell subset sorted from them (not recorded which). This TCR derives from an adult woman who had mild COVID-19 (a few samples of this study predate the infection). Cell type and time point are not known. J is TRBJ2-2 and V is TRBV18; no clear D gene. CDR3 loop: CASSPDRLNTGELFF. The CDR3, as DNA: TGTGCCAGCTCACCGGATAGGCTAAACACCGGGGAGCTGTTTTTT.